Sequencing of this T cell receptor beta chain was carried out in a study of response to subunit inactivated influenza vaccine (dated by TCRdb to between 2017 and 2018). Study-level background: The study used deep quantitative T cell receptor repertoire profiling to track responses to a trivalent subunit inactivated influenza vaccine.

The CDR3 measures 12 amino acids from cysteine to phenylalanine. The read is trimmed to its CDR3 DNA, 36 bases read in frame from base 1. The germline V and J ends show losses of 4 bases and 10 bases respectively, and no gene match explains 5 bases of the junction. From a lookup of the germline V gene, CDR1 and CDR2 are MNHEY and SVGEGT. Library preparation employed RT-PCR. Reads for this sample came from an Illumina HiSeq 2500. The raw public data were reprocessed by TCRdb itself: fastp quality trimming at Q25, MiXCR clonotype calling, in-frame beta chains only. Here each entry gathers all rows of one CDR3 protein and keeps the most common genes and DNA. In all, the sample holds around 480,000 distinct CDR3 sequences, and about 17% of those were seen once. Of the sample, about 3% falls within the top ten clones. A note on this clonotype: The target of this receptor is not known. The record has no base qualities; no much larger clone is one base away.

Study-wide findings and limitations: The authors proposed that each seasonal influenza vaccination may bring in only a limited number of new T cells.

The sequence is built from TRBV6-2 or TRBV6-3 and TRBJ1-1, and TRBD1 matches 8 of the central bases. The sequences come from CD4+ T cells sorted from PBMCs, collected around 25 months after vaccination. This clonotype was obtained from a man between 45 and 75 years old who received an inactivated influenza vaccine. Donor details come from another sample of the same person, matched by shared clones. The CDR3 corresponds to CASSSSGTGAFF. The DNA sequence is given as TGTGCCAGCAGTTCATCCGGGACAGGAGCTTTCTTT.